The T cell receptor (beta chain) described here comes from a study of T cell changes during pregnancy in multiple sclerosis. Profiled with immunoSEQ multiplex PCR; TCRdb holds only in-frame clones, not every one. Found here are around 81,000 clones, roughly 92% of them singletons; the top ten hold 3.7%. The V end lost 4 bases, the J end lost 8 bases, and 11 bases lay between the germline ends. Germline CDR1 and CDR2: SNHLY and FYNNEI. This CDR3 spans 12 amino acids. Material: peripheral blood, obtained after pregnancy. The receptor was isolated from a female donor in good health, enrolled as a control in a pregnancy study. This chain uses TRBV2 with TRBJ1-2; tentatively, D is TRBD1 (5 bases). The CDR3 region has the DNA TGTGCCAGCAGTGTGAAAAGGACAGGCTACACCTTC. It translates to CASSVKRTGYTF.